This T cell receptor (beta chain) stems from a study of PD-1 blockade in classical Hodgkin lymphoma. Study-wide results and caveats: Repertoire difference causes, possibly disease activity or prior therapy, remain undefined. A significant rise in TCR diversity by C4D1 was seen for CD4+ but not CD8+ cells. In newly diagnosed patients, baseline TCR diversity was reportedly below that of healthy donors.

This clone appeared once. The antigen is undetermined. Here immunoSEQ multiplex PCR was the method, and the copy in TCRdb shows in-frame clones only, minus some. In the table there are under 70,000 clones, about two thirds of which are singletons. Germline lookup yields CDR1 GTSNPN and CDR2 SVGIG (reference sequence). Trimming left V 1 base short and J 3 bases short, with 10 bases between. CDR3 size: 13 residues. Each patient relapsed following autologous stem cell transplantation, and prior brentuximab vedotin exposure differed. The TCR originated in a human donor with classical Hodgkin lymphoma. The sample here was peripheral blood mononuclear cells (PBMCs), taken before the second cycle of nivolumab. The J gene is TRBJ2-7, the V gene TRBV30, with unresolved D. In nucleotides, the CDR3 is TGTGCCTGGAGTGCCAGTTCTTACTACGAGCAGTACTTC. Translation gives CAWSASSYYEQYF.